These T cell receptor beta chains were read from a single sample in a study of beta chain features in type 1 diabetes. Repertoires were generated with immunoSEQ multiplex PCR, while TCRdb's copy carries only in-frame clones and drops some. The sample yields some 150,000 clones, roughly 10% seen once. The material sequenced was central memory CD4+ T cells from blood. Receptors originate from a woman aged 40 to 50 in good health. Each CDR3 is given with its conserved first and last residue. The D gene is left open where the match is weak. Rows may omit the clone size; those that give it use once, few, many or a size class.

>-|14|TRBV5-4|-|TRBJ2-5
CASSLDRVKETQYF
TGTGCCAGCAGCTTGGACAGGGTCAAAGAGACCCAGTACTTC
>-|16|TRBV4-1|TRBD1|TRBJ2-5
CASSQYGTGGVETQYF
TGCGCCAGCAGCCAATATGGGACAGGAGGCGTGGAGACCCAGTACTTC
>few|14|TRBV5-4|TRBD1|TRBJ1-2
CASSSQGSSVGYTF
TGTGCCAGCAGCTCACAGGGGTCCTCCGTGGGCTACACCTTC
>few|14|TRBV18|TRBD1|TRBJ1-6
CASSGTGANSPLHF
TGTGCCAGTTCCGGGACAGGGGCCAATTCACCCCTCCACTTT
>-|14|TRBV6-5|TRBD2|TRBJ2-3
CASSRTSTSGRQYF
TGTGCCAGCAGCCGCACGAGTACTAGCGGGAGGCAGTATTTT
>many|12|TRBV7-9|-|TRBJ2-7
CASSLVPDEQYF
TGTGCCAGCAGCTTAGTCCCTGACGAGCAGTACTTC
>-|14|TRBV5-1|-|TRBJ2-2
CASSSEGNTGELFF
TGCGCCAGCAGCTCGGAGGGTAACACCGGGGAGCTGTTTTTT
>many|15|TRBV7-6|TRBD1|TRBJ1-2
CASSPRQGRQYGYTF
TGTGCCAGCAGTCCACGACAGGGCCGACAGTATGGCTACACCTTC
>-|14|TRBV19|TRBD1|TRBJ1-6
CASSHGQGNSPLHF
TGTGCCAGTAGCCACGGACAGGGCAATTCACCCCTCCACTTT
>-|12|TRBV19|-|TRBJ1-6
CASGQYNSPLHF
TGTGCCAGTGGACAGTATAATTCACCCCTCCACTTT
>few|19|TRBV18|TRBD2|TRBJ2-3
CASSPGLAGGRRGTDTQYF
TGTGCCAGCTCACCCGGACTAGCGGGGGGAAGAAGGGGCACAGATACGCAGTATTTT
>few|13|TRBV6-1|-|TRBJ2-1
CASRQAPYNEQFF
TGTGCCAGCAGGCAGGCTCCCTACAATGAGCAGTTCTTC
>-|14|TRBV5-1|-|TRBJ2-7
CASSLAGGQDEQYF
TGCGCCAGCAGCTTGGCCGGGGGGCAGGACGAGCAGTACTTC
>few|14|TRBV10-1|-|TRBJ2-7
CASSEGTVGYEQYF
TGCGCCAGCAGTGAGGGAACAGTTGGGTACGAGCAGTACTTC
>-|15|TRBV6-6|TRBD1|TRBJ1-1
CASSYTGTANTEAFF
TGTGCCAGCAGTTACACGGGGACAGCGAACACTGAAGCTTTCTTT
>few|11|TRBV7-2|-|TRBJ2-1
CASSSGIEQFF
TGTGCCAGCAGTTCCGGGATTGAGCAGTTCTTC
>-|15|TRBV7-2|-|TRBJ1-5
CASSPRAGQFQPQHF
TGTGCCAGCAGCCCTCGTGCTGGACAGTTTCAGCCCCAGCATTTT
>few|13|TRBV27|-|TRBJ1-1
CASSIDRNTEAFF
TGTGCCAGCAGTATAGACAGGAACACTGAAGCTTTCTTT
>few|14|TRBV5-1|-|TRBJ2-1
CASSFREQYNEQFF
TGCGCCAGCAGCTTCCGGGAACAATACAATGAGCAGTTCTTC
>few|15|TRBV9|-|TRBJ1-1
CASSAPQGLGPEAFF
TGTGCCAGCAGCGCTCCACAGGGTCTGGGTCCTGAAGCTTTCTTT
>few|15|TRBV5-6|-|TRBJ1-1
CASSSGQTANTEAFF
TGTGCCAGCAGCTCAGGACAGACAGCTAACACTGAAGCTTTCTTT
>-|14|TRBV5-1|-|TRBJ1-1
CASSLAGETTEAFF
TGCGCCAGCAGCTTGGCCGGGGAAACCACTGAAGCTTTCTTT
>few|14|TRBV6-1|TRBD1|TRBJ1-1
CASRAGQGFNEAFF
TGTGCCAGCAGAGCAGGACAGGGGTTTAATGAAGCTTTCTTT
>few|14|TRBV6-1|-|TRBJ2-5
CASSPGRPQGTQYF
TGTGCCAGCAGTCCGGGAAGACCCCAAGGGACCCAGTACTTC
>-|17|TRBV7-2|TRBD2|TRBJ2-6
CASSPSGGSSGANVLTF
TGTGCCAGCAGCCCAAGCGGGGGGAGCTCTGGGGCCAACGTCCTGACTTTC
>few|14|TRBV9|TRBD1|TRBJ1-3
CASSAPGQGNTIYF
TGTGCCAGCAGCGCCCCGGGACAGGGAAACACCATATATTTT
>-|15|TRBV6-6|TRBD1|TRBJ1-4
CASSPSGTGAEKLFF
TGTGCCAGCAGCCCATCCGGGACAGGGGCTGAAAAACTGTTTTTT
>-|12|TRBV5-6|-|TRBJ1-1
CASSFGFTEAFF
TGTGCCAGCAGCTTCGGGTTCACTGAAGCTTTCTTT
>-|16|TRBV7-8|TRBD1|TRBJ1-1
CASSLVGGQANTEAFF
TGTGCCAGCAGCTTAGTAGGGGGACAGGCAAACACTGAAGCTTTCTTT
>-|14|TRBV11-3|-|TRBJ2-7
CASSWGRGSHEQYF
TGTGCCAGCAGCTGGGGTAGAGGGAGCCACGAGCAGTACTTC
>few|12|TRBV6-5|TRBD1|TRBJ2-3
CASSRTGDTQYF
TGTGCCAGCAGCCGGACAGGGGATACGCAGTATTTT
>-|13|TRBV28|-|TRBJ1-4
CASSAGYNEKLFF
TGTGCCAGCAGTGCGGGATATAATGAAAAACTGTTTTTT
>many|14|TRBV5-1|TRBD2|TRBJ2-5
CASRTSGGQETQYF
TGCGCCAGCCGGACTAGCGGGGGTCAAGAGACCCAGTACTTC
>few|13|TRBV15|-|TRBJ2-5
CATSRVSPETQYF
TGTGCCACCAGCAGAGTCTCCCCGGAGACCCAGTACTTC
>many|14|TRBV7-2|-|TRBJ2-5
CASSPGDPMETQYF
TGTGCCAGCAGCCCGGGGGACCCCATGGAGACCCAGTACTTC
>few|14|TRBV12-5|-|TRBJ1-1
CASGLLREGTEAFF
TGTGCTAGTGGTTTATTGAGGGAAGGCACTGAAGCTTTCTTT
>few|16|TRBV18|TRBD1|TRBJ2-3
CASSRMGQTNTDTQYF
TGTGCCAGCTCACGAATGGGACAGACTAACACAGATACGCAGTATTTT
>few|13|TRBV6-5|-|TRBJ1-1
CASSGQPNTEAFF
TGTGCCAGCAGTGGACAACCGAACACTGAAGCTTTCTTT
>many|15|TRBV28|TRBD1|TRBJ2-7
CASRTAGTESYEQYF
TGTGCCAGCAGGACCGCCGGGACAGAATCCTACGAGCAGTACTTC
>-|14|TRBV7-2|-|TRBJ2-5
CASSAGTRGETQYF
TGTGCCAGCAGCGCGGGGACCCGGGGGGAGACCCAGTACTTC
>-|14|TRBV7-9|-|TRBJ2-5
CASSLSVYQETQYF
TGTGCCAGCAGCTTATCGGTGTACCAAGAGACCCAGTACTTC
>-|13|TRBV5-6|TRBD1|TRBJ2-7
CASIRTGSYEQYF
TGTGCCAGCATCCGGACAGGGTCCTACGAGCAGTACTTC
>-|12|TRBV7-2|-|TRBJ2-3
CASSPDLYTQYF
TGTGCCAGCAGCCCCGACTTGTATACGCAGTATTTT
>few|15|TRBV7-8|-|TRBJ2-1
CASSLAGPGYNEQFF
TGTGCCAGCAGCTTAGCGGGTCCGGGGTACAATGAGCAGTTCTTC